Only one count was recorded for the clone carrying this T cell receptor (beta chain). The source of the sample is a study of OX40 agonist ivuxolimab in advanced cancers. The assay was immunoSEQ multiplex PCR, and TCRdb's table has in-frame clones only and misses some. The sample lists some 70,000 clones, about 89% seen once, with 2% to 2.5% in the top ten. The CDR3 has 16 amino acids. V shed 3 bases and J 4 bases; nucleotides not matched to a gene: 11. Germline V gene data show CDR1 as SGHDT and CDR2 as YYEEEE. The chain is built from TRBV5-6 and TRBJ2-7, with TRBD2 identical over 9 bases. The sample consisted of CD4+ or CD8+ T cells sorted from blood, taken in a trial of the OX40 agonist ivuxolimab. This sequence was found in an adult with an advanced solid tumor such as melanoma, head and neck, liver or kidney cancer. In DNA, the CDR3 is TGTGCCAGCAGCTATCCGGGAGGTAGCGGGGGATACGAGCAGTACTTC. Translating it yields CASSYPGGSGGYEQYF.